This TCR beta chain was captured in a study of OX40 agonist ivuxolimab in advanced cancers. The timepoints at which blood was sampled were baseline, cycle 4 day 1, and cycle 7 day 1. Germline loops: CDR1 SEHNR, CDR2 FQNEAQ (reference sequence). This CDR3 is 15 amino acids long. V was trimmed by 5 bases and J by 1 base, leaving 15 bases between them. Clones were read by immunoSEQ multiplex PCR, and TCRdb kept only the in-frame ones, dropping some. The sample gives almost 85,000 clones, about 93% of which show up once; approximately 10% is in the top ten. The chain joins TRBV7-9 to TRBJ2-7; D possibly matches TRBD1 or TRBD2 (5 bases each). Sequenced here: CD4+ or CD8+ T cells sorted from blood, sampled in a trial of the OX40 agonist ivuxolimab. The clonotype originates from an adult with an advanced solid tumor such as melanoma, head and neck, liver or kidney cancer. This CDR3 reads CASSPLWDASYEQYF. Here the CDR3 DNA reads TGTGCCAGCAGCCCCCTGTGGGACGCATCCTACGAGCAGTACTTC.